This paragraph reports one T cell receptor beta chain. The data originate from a study of blood T cell repertoires in COVID-19. V shed 1 base and J shed 7 bases, with 6 bases lying between them. The CDR3 runs to 12 residues. CDR1 and CDR2 (germline): SGHDN, FVKESK. Only in-frame clones appear in the TCRdb table, and some are missing; sequencing was by immunoSEQ multiplex PCR. The sample comprises fewer than 350,000 clones, 86% of which are singletons, and 4% to 5% rests with the top ten. The chain uses TRBV14 and TRBJ2-3, with no clear D. The sequenced sample was PBMCs or T cells enriched from blood (not recorded which). The source of this sequence is a woman aged 40-49 years with acute COVID-19. Here the CDR3 DNA reads TGTGCCAGCAGCCAAGTTACTAATACGCAGTATTTT. Protein: CASSQVTNTQYF.